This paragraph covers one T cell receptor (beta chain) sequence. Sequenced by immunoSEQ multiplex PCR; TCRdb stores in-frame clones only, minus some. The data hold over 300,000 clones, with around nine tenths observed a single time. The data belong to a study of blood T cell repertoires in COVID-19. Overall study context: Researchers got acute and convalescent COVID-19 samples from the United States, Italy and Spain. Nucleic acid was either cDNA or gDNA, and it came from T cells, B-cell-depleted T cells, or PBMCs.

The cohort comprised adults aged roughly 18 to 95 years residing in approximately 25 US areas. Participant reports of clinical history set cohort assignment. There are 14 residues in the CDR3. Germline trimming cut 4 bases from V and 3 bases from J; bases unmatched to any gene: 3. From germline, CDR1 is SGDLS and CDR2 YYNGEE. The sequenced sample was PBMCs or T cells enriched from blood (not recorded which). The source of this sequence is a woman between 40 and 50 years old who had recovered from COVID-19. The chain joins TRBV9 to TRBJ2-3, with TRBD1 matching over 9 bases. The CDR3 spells CASSSGQGTDTQYF. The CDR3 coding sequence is TGTGCCAGCAGCTCTGGACAGGGGACAGATACGCAGTATTTT.